Following are 25 T cell receptor beta chains from one sample sequenced in a study of patients and donors after allogeneic stem cell transplantation. TCRdb used MiXCR to reprocess the RT-PCR reads, holding one entry per CDR3 protein. Of about 24,000 distinct CDR3 sequences in the sample, approximately 43% are singletons; the top ten hold about three quarters. What was sequenced was blood, either unsorted or a sorted T cell fraction (not recorded which). These TCRs come from a human donor who was either an allogeneic HSCT recipient or a stem cell or donor lymphocyte infusion donor (not recorded which). It is not recorded whose cells these are; they may come from a transplant donor.

The chain employs TRBV28 and TRBJ2-7, with TRBD2 matching 10 bases. Germline CDR1 reads MDHEN; CDR2 reads SYDVKM. With V trimmed by 6 bases and J by 4 bases, 6 bases remained unmatched. CDR3 size: 14 residues. CDR3 amino acids: CASRQGLANYEQYF. The CDR3 nucleotides read TGTGCCAGCAGACAGGGACTAGCGAATTACGAGCAGTACTTC.

This clonotype has just a few counts. This sequence joins TRBV27 and TRBJ2-1, with 10 bases lining up with TRBD2. The CDR3 sequence is 17 residues long. CDR1 is MNHEY and CDR2 is SMNVEV in the germline V gene (reference sequence). J lost 0 bases, V lost 5 bases, and 7 bases had no gene match. The chain's CDR3 is CASSVIAGGLSYNEQFF. The CDR3 nucleotides read TGTGCCAGCAGTGTAATAGCGGGAGGCCTCTCCTACAATGAGCAGTTCTTC.

The chain couples TRBV6-6 to TRBJ2-7; D gene ambiguous. Germline CDR1 MNHNY, CDR2 SVGAGI (reference sequence). V shed 0 bases and J shed 6 bases, with 6 bases lying between them. The CDR3 sequence is 12 residues long. The CDR3 loop reads CASSYSGIEQYF. The DNA for the CDR3 is TGTGCCAGCAGTTACTCAGGTATCGAGCAGTACTTC.

This clonotype was observed a handful of times. The V call is TRBV5-1, the J call TRBJ1-1; the D is unclear. Deletions cut 2 bases from V and 7 bases from J, with 9 bases between. CDR1 is SGHRS, CDR2 YFSETQ, per germline. The CDR3 spans 12 residues. The CDR3: CASSFYGREAFF. In nucleotides, the CDR3 is TGCGCCAGCAGCTTTTATGGACGTGAAGCTTTCTTT.

This clonotype was found many times. This rearrangement joins TRBV12-3 or TRBV12-4 to TRBJ2-1; D is possibly TRBD1 or TRBD2 (6 bases each). Trimming pared 1 base from V and 4 bases from J, leaving 11 bases between. This CDR3 is 15 amino acids long. CDR3 coding DNA: TGTGCCAGCAGTTTAGGGGGGGCAAGGTACAATGAGCAGTTCTTC. Translated: CASSLGGARYNEQFF.

This clonotype was observed a few times. The chain has TRBV10-3 and TRBJ1-5, with no clear D. The CDR3 totals 13 residues. The germline V gene has CDR1 ENHRY and CDR2 SYGVKD. V lost 3 bases and J 4 bases, leaving 7 bases between the germline ends. CDR3 in amino acids: CAISETENQPQHF. The CDR3 DNA reads as TGTGCCATCAGTGAAACAGAAAATCAGCCCCAGCATTTT.

This clonotype was recorded a few times. V usage is TRBV6-5 and J usage is TRBJ2-7, with D hard to call. The CDR3 covers 14 residues. Germline CDR1 reads MNHEY; CDR2 reads SVGAGI. Trimming removed 0 bases from V and 0 bases from J, with 6 bases in between. CDR3 sequence: CASSYSTASYEQYF. In nucleotides, the CDR3 is TGTGCCAGCAGTTACTCGACGGCCTCCTACGAGCAGTACTTC.

V gene TRBV4-1 combines with J gene TRBJ1-2, with a possible D match to TRBD1 (6 bases). Germline V gene sequence: CDR1 MGHRA, CDR2 YSYEKL. This CDR3 has 16 amino acids. Trimming pared 3 bases from V and 4 bases from J, leaving 18 bases between. CDR3 sequence (DNA): TGCGCCAGCAGCCAGCCGCTTGTGAAGGACAGCTATGGCTACACCTTC. It yields the protein CASSQPLVKDSYGYTF.

A few counts support this clonotype. The chain joins TRBV5-1 to TRBJ1-6; D is uncertain. The germline gives CDR1 SGHRS, CDR2 YFSETQ. V lost 4 bases, J lost 9 bases, and 17 bases lay in between. The CDR3 is 15 amino acids. DNA for the CDR3: TGCGCCAGCAGCCCGACATTTTTCGAGCGTTCACCCCTCCACTTT. It specifies CASSPTFFERSPLHF. Based on the CDR3 plus reference TRBV5-1 and TRBJ1-6, the full variable domain is KAGVTQTPRYLIKTRGQQVTLSCSPISGHRSVSWYQQTPGQGLQFLFEYFSETQRNKGNFPGRFSGRQFSNSRSEMNVSTLELGDSALYLCASSPTFFERSPLHFGNGTRLTVT.

V and J are TRBV16 and TRBJ2-7; possibly TRBD1 for D (5 bases). Germline CDR1 is KGHSY and CDR2 is FQNENV. The CDR3 is 12 residues long. Trimming took 8 bases from V and 7 from J, leaving 15 bases between them. The CDR3 protein is CASGHTTREQYF. As DNA, the CDR3 is TGTGCCAGCGGACATACGACGCGGGAGCAGTACTTC.

This clonotype was seen more than once but under ten times. This chain joins TRBV7-2 and TRBJ1-5; 11 nucleotides align to TRBD1. J lost 5 bases, V lost 2 bases, and 2 bases had no gene match. This CDR3 is built from 15 residues. Germline assignment: CDR1 SGHTA and CDR2 FQGNSA. Here the CDR3 DNA reads TGTGCCAGCAGCTTACGGACAGGGGGCGATCAGCCCCAGCATTTT. Protein sequence: CASSLRTGGDQPQHF.

This clonotype has a handful of counts. The V call is TRBV5-6, the J call TRBJ2-7; 10 nucleotides line up with TRBD1. The V gene end was trimmed by 4 bases and the J gene end by 4 bases; junction bases not matched to a gene: 5. Germline lookup yields CDR1 SGHDT and CDR2 YYEEEE. CDR3 length: 14 amino acids. CDR3: CASSRTGGTYEQYF. In nucleotides, the CDR3 is TGTGCCAGCAGCCGGACAGGGGGAACGTACGAGCAGTACTTC.

J is TRBJ2-3 and V is TRBV5-1; tentative D call: TRBD1 (6 bases). Germline assignment: CDR1 SGHRS and CDR2 YFSETQ. Trimming removed 4 bases from V and 5 bases from J, with 8 bases in between. The CDR3 is 12 amino acids. Written as DNA, the CDR3 is TGCGCCAGCAGCCCAGGGGAAGATACGCAGTATTTT. It yields the protein CASSPGEDTQYF.

CDR3 protein: CASSPLTSGSADTQYF. CDR3 sequence (DNA): TGCGCCAGCAGCCCACTGACTAGCGGGAGTGCAGATACGCAGTATTTT. The rearrangement joins TRBV5-1 to TRBJ2-3, with 12 bases aligning to TRBD2. The CDR3 has 16 amino acids. Germline V gives CDR1 SGHRS, CDR2 YFSETQ. The V and J ends lost 4 bases and 4 bases, in that order; junction bases with no gene match: 7.

This chain links TRBV5-1 with TRBJ2-7; D not resolved. The ends were cut back, 2 bases at V and 6 bases at J, with 12 bases in the middle. CDR1 and CDR2 from the germline V gene are SGHRS and YFSETQ. The CDR3 contains 13 residues. CDR3 amino acids: CASSLTITREQYF. The CDR3 DNA reads as TGCGCCAGCAGCTTAACCATCACCCGCGAGCAGTACTTC.

This clonotype was counted at least ten times. The V and J genes are TRBV12-3 or TRBV12-4 and TRBJ1-1, with unresolved D. V dropped 6 bases and J dropped 8 bases, with 13 bases sitting between them. This CDR3 has 12 residues. The CDR3, as DNA: TGTGCCAGCAGAACAGATCCTCTCGAAGCTTTCTTT. Amino acid sequence: CASRTDPLEAFF.

V is TRBV9 and J is TRBJ2-7, with 7 bases aligning to TRBD2. The length of the CDR3 is 13 residues. Germline CDR1 is SGDLS and CDR2 is YYNGEE. Trimming at V came to 4 bases and at J to 4 bases, leaving 5 bases not matched to a gene. CDR3 DNA: TGTGCCAGCAGCAAGGGAGGGGTGTACGAGCAGTACTTC. This codes for CASSKGGVYEQYF.

At least ten counts were recorded for this clonotype. The chain combines TRBV5-1 with TRBJ1-2; tentatively, D is TRBD1 (6 bases). Trimming took off 4 bases at V and 4 bases at J, with 14 bases between the two ends. Germline loops: CDR1 SGHRS, CDR2 YFSETQ. The CDR3 totals 14 residues. CDR3 sequence: CASSTGQPSYGYTF. CDR3 nucleotides: TGCGCCAGCAGCACCGGACAGCCGAGCTATGGCTACACCTTC.

V usage is TRBV7-2 and J usage is TRBJ2-3, with 8 bases fitting TRBD1. Per the germline V gene, CDR1 is SGHTA and CDR2 is FQGNSA. The CDR3 extends over 17 amino acids. V was clipped by 0 bases and J by 1 base; unmatched bases: 6. Written as DNA, the CDR3 is TGTGCCAGCAGCTTAGCGACCCTACAGGGGGGCACAGATACGCAGTATTTT. Residues: CASSLATLQGGTDTQYF.

This sequence joins TRBV5-1 and TRBJ1-5, with unresolved D. CDR1 and CDR2 (germline): SGHRS, YFSETQ. The CDR3 length is 15 residues. V was shortened by 0 bases and J by 4 bases, with 11 bases between the two germline ends. The chain's CDR3 is CASSLEGNLNQPQHF. The CDR3 DNA sequence: TGCGCCAGCAGCTTGGAGGGTAACCTAAATCAGCCCCAGCATTTT.

The gene calls are TRBV7-3 and TRBJ2-7, with 7 bases lining up with TRBD1. V dropped 2 bases and J dropped 2; count of bases not matched to a gene: 6. Looked up from germline, CDR1 is SGHTA and CDR2 is FQGTGA. The CDR3 loop spans 15 amino acids. CDR3: CASSLFGDSTYEQYF. CDR3 nucleotides: TGTGCCAGCAGCTTATTTGGGGACAGCACCTACGAGCAGTACTTC.

This chain's CDR3 is CASSYDRISSYNSPLHF. CDR3 in DNA: TGTGCCAGCAGTTACGACAGGATATCCTCCTATAATTCACCCCTCCACTTT. This chain joins TRBV6-6 and TRBJ1-6, with D possibly being TRBD1 (6 bases). CDR1 and CDR2 from the germline V gene are MNHNY and SVGAGI (reference sequence). V lost 2 bases to trimming and J lost 0 bases, with 11 bases between them. This CDR3 is built from 17 residues.

This sequence joins TRBV3-1 and TRBJ2-1; D not certain. V was trimmed by 1 base and J by 2 bases, leaving 6 bases between them. Germline V gives CDR1 LGHDT, CDR2 YNNKEL (reference sequence). The CDR3 loop spans 14 amino acids. In nucleotides, the CDR3 is TGTGCCAGCAGCCAAGGGTTTACCTACAATGAGCAGTTCTTC. This codes for CASSQGFTYNEQFF.

This chain joins TRBV15 and TRBJ1-1, with D uncertain. This CDR3 contains 14 residues. V lost 4 bases and J lost 3, with 12 bases in between. Germline CDR1 reads LNHNV; CDR2 reads YYDKDF (reference sequence). The CDR3 DNA is TGTGCCACCAGCATATCGGGAAGGCACACTGAAGCTTTCTTT. Its protein is CATSISGRHTEAFF.

This clonotype was picked up a small number of times. V and J are TRBV6-5 and TRBJ1-2; TRBD1 matches 7 bases. V lost 2 bases and J lost 5; bases outside the gene matches: 5. Germline loops: CDR1 MNHEY, CDR2 SVGAGI. The CDR3 totals 14 residues. The CDR3 DNA sequence: TGTGCCAGCAGTTACGGGGACAGAACATATGGCTACACCTTC. This sequence encodes CASSYGDRTYGYTF.